This TCR beta chain was captured by sequencing in a study of metastatic and nonmetastatic thyroid tumors. Study details: The comparison covered peripheral blood and tumor or nodule tissue in malignant and benign thyroid patients.

The CDR3 has 14 residues. CDR1 MNHNS and CDR2 SASEGT come from the germline V gene. This clone was detected a few times. Antigen specificity is unknown. One junction end disagrees with the germline gene, perhaps due to a read error. This sample includes further DNA sequences coding for the same CDR3. Notes on the study in general: Malignant thyroid tumors reportedly exceeded benign nodules significantly in TCR beta diversity, with the difference appearing in blood and tumor.

Thyroid surgery was preceded by no treatment in any patient. Source study methods: Researchers built a distant-metastasis classifier for papillary thyroid cancer that drew on CDR3 differences across clinicopathological groups. With MiXCR, TCRdb reprocessed the PCR reads. The V and J calls were determined by TCRdb, not by the authors. The sample holds under 55,000 clones, approximately 19% seen once. The chain has TRBV6-1 and TRBJ2-2; 8 bases map to TRBD2. The material sequenced was blood. The clonotype comes from a female donor with papillary thyroid cancer or a benign thyroid nodule (not recorded which). Some clones in this sample may be carry-over from other donors' samples. In DNA, the CDR3 is TGTGCCAGCAAAGTTAGCGGGACTACCGGGGAGCTGTTTTTC. It specifies CASKVSGTTGELFF.